This T cell receptor (beta chain) came from a study of blood T cell repertoires in COVID-19. Study at large: From T cells, B-cell-depleted T cells, or PBMCs came the material, which was cDNA or gDNA.

TCRdb's table, derived via immunoSEQ multiplex PCR, lists solely in-frame clones and lacks some. Of about 94,000 clones listed, 80% are singletons. CDR1 and CDR2 (germline): SNHLY, FYNNEI. The CDR3 runs to 14 residues. V dropped 1 base and J dropped 1 base, with 7 bases sitting between them. The TCR sequence derives from a human donor in a cohort sampled during active COVID-19. Sequenced sample: peripheral blood. This rearrangement joins TRBV2 to TRBJ1-2; D is uncertain. CDR3 nucleotide sequence: TGTGCCAGCAGTGAAGACAGAGATAACTATGGCTACACCTTC. Protein: CASSEDRDNYGYTF.